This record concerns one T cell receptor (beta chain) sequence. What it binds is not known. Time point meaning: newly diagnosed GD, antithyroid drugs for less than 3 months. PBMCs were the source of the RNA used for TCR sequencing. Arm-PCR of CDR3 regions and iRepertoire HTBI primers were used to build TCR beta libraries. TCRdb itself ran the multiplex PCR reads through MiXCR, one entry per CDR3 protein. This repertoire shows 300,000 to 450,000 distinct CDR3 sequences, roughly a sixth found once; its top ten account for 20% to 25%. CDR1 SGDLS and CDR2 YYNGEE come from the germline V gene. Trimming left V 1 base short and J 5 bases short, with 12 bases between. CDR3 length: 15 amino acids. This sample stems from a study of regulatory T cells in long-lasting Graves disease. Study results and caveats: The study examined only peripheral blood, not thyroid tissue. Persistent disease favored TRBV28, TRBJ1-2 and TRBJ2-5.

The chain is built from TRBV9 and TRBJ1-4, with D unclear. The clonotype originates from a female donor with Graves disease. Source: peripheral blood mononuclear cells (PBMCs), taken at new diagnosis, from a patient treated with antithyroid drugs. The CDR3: CASSVTSGENEKLFF. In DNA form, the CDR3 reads TGTGCCAGCAGCGTAACATCCGGGGAAAATGAAAAACTGTTTTTT.